There are many counts of the clone carrying this T cell receptor beta chain. Researchers amplified the TCR beta CDR3 regions from RNA transcripts. The TCR CDR3 was amplified in a first-round RT-PCR using the HTBI primer set. TCRdb fed the multiplex PCR reads into MiXCR, producing one record per CDR3 protein. The sample yields around 600,000 distinct CDR3 sequences, about 14% seen once. The entry originates in a study of T cells in Graves' hyperthyroidism and ophthalmopathy. V was trimmed by 5 bases and J by 0 bases, leaving 15 bases between them. Germline-derived CDR1 and CDR2 are MDHEN and SYDVKM. This CDR3 spans 16 amino acids.

This clonotype was obtained from a woman in her fifties or sixties with Graves' ophthalmopathy. The specimen sequenced was blood. This chain connects TRBV28 to TRBJ2-3; D might be TRBD2 (6 bases). CDR3 bases: TGTGCCAGCAGTCGGACTACCAGACGAAGCACAGATACGCAGTATTTT. As protein: CASSRTTRRSTDTQYF.